What follows is one T cell receptor (beta chain) and its context. The data originate from a study of blood T cell repertoires in COVID-19. Study at large: Whether acute or convalescent, the COVID-19 samples came from the United States, Italy and Spain. T cells, B-cell-depleted T cells, or PBMCs supplied cDNA or gDNA.

V gave up 5 bases and J gave up 2 bases, with 9 bases separating them. The germline CDR1 and CDR2 sequences are LNHDA and SQIVND (reference sequence). The CDR3 is 13 amino acids. Original processing methods: Amplification of reference gene primers provided the estimated nucleated cell counts. The protocol was immunoSEQ multiplex PCR, while the TCRdb copy is restricted to in-frame clones and leaves out a portion. V, J and clone size are taken as reported in that table, and D and trimming were inferred from the DNA itself. The profile covers some 190,000 clones, with 70% to 90% appearing a single time and roughly 6% taken by the ten largest.

The origin of this receptor is a middle-aged woman who had recovered from COVID-19. The chain joins TRBV19 to TRBJ1-2, with D perhaps matching TRBD1 (5 bases). Sequencing used peripheral blood. The CDR3 DNA follows: TGTGCCAGTAGTCGGACAACGAACTATGGCTACACCTTC. This encodes CASSRTTNYGYTF.